Listed below are T cell receptor beta chains from one sample, sequenced in a study of blood T cell repertoires in COVID-19. TCRdb keeps only in-frame clones here, not all; method: immunoSEQ multiplex PCR. Among around 380,000 clones, approximately 80% were seen once, and the ten largest hold about 1.2%. The source material was peripheral blood. The receptors were gathered from a human donor with acute or convalescent COVID-19. The donor label of this sample is uncertain. Both conserved end residues are part of each CDR3. A D gene is named only where the DNA matches it firmly. For some rows the clone size is stated as once, few or many, or as a class when expanded; others skip it.

v_gene: TRBV19; abundance: NA; j_gene: TRBJ1-1; d_gene: NA; CDR3aa: CASSPSPGEVTEAFF; CDR3nt: TGTGCCAGTAGTCCCTCACCGGGGGAGGTCACTGAAGCTTTCTTT
v_gene: TRBV27; abundance: NA; j_gene: TRBJ1-2; d_gene: TRBD1; CDR3aa: CASSYVQGVDGYTF; CDR3nt: TGTGCCAGCAGTTATGTACAGGGGGTCGATGGCTACACCTTC
v_gene: TRBV28; abundance: NA; j_gene: TRBJ2-2; d_gene: TRBD1; CDR3aa: CASSRTGTGNTGELFF; CDR3nt: TGTGCCAGCAGCCGTACCGGGACAGGGAACACCGGGGAGCTGTTTTTT
v_gene: TRBV7-8; abundance: NA; j_gene: TRBJ2-7; d_gene: TRBD2; CDR3aa: CASSLGGGTALAYEQYF; CDR3nt: TGTGCCAGCAGCTTAGGGGGAGGGACCGCCTTGGCCTACGAGCAGTACTTC
v_gene: TRBV2; abundance: NA; j_gene: TRBJ1-1; d_gene: TRBD1; CDR3aa: CASSSWTGGLMNTEAFF; CDR3nt: TGTGCCAGCAGTTCCTGGACAGGGGGTCTGATGAACACTGAAGCTTTCTTT
v_gene: TRBV12-2; abundance: NA; j_gene: TRBJ1-5; d_gene: NA; CDR3aa: CASRFWEQPQHF; CDR3nt: TGTGCAAGTCGCTTTTGGGAGCAGCCCCAGCATTTT
v_gene: TRBV30; abundance: NA; j_gene: TRBJ1-2; d_gene: NA; CDR3aa: CAWRRGRGNPGYTF; CDR3nt: TGTGCCTGGCGTCGGGGCAGGGGTAATCCGGGCTACACCTTC
v_gene: TRBV7-8; abundance: NA; j_gene: TRBJ1-3; d_gene: NA; CDR3aa: CASSLKRSSGNTIYF; CDR3nt: TGTGCCAGCAGCTTAAAGCGCTCCTCTGGAAACACCATATATTTT
v_gene: TRBV7-9; abundance: NA; j_gene: TRBJ2-1; d_gene: NA; CDR3aa: CASSLPGANEQFF; CDR3nt: TGTGCCAGCAGCTTACCGGGTGCGAATGAGCAGTTCTTC
v_gene: TRBV10-3; abundance: NA; j_gene: TRBJ2-2; d_gene: NA; CDR3aa: CAINGGPGEPFF; CDR3nt: TGTGCCATCAACGGGGGGCCCGGGGAGCCGTTTTTT
v_gene: TRBV15; abundance: NA; j_gene: TRBJ2-1; d_gene: TRBD2; CDR3aa: CATTKREEGNEQFF; CDR3nt: TGTGCCACCACCAAGCGGGAAGAGGGCAATGAGCAGTTCTTC
v_gene: TRBV29-1; abundance: NA; j_gene: TRBJ2-3; d_gene: TRBD2; CDR3aa: CSVEEDGGRGSDTQYF; CDR3nt: TGCAGCGTTGAAGAGGATGGCGGGAGAGGCTCAGATACGCAGTATTTT
v_gene: TRBV19; abundance: NA; j_gene: TRBJ1-1; d_gene: NA; CDR3aa: CASRRQTNTEAFF; CDR3nt: TGTGCCAGTAGGAGACAGACGAACACTGAAGCTTTCTTT
v_gene: TRBV29-1; abundance: NA; j_gene: TRBJ1-1; d_gene: NA; CDR3aa: CSVREGPTEAFF; CDR3nt: TGCAGCGTCCGGGAGGGGCCCACTGAAGCTTTCTTT
v_gene: TRBV9; abundance: NA; j_gene: TRBJ1-2; d_gene: NA; CDR3aa: CASSVVGVDYGYTF; CDR3nt: TGTGCCAGCAGCGTAGTAGGGGTGGACTATGGCTACACCTTC
v_gene: TRBV14; abundance: NA; j_gene: TRBJ2-3; d_gene: NA; CDR3aa: CASSPSRGADTQYF; CDR3nt: TGTGCCAGCAGCCCCTCCAGGGGGGCAGATACGCAGTATTTT
v_gene: TRBV19; abundance: NA; j_gene: TRBJ2-7; d_gene: NA; CDR3aa: CASSIRVAYEQYF; CDR3nt: TGTGCCAGTAGTATCCGGGTAGCCTACGAGCAGTACTTC
v_gene: TRBV5-1; abundance: NA; j_gene: TRBJ2-2; d_gene: TRBD2; CDR3aa: CASSLVPVLAGSGELFF; CDR3nt: TGCGCCAGCAGCTTAGTCCCGGTGCTAGCGGGGTCCGGGGAGCTGTTTTTT
v_gene: TRBV19; abundance: NA; j_gene: TRBJ1-6; d_gene: NA; CDR3aa: CASSPLTRQAPLHF; CDR3nt: TGTGCCAGTAGTCCCCTGACACGACAAGCACCCCTCCACTTT
v_gene: TRBV3-1/TRBV3-2; abundance: NA; j_gene: TRBJ2-7; d_gene: TRBD1; CDR3aa: CASSQLPQGTGDYEQYF; CDR3nt: TGTGCCAGCAGCCAACTACCCCAGGGGACAGGGGACTACGAGCAGTACTTC
v_gene: TRBV29-1; abundance: NA; j_gene: TRBJ2-3; d_gene: NA; CDR3aa: CSVRHDTDTQYF; CDR3nt: TGCAGCGTTCGACACGACACAGATACGCAGTATTTT
v_gene: TRBV19; abundance: NA; j_gene: TRBJ1-2; d_gene: TRBD1; CDR3aa: CASSGGTGGYGYTF; CDR3nt: TGTGCCAGTAGTGGGGGGACAGGGGGCTATGGCTACACCTTC
v_gene: TRBV6-5; abundance: NA; j_gene: TRBJ1-1; d_gene: NA; CDR3aa: CASRFYLNTEAFF; CDR3nt: TGTGCCAGCAGATTTTACTTAAACACTGAAGCTTTCTTT
v_gene: TRBV5-4; abundance: NA; j_gene: TRBJ1-2; d_gene: NA; CDR3aa: CASSGVAGQGENF; CDR3nt: TGTGCCAGCAGCGGCGTGGCAGGGCAAGGAGAGAACTTC
v_gene: TRBV10-3; abundance: NA; j_gene: TRBJ2-7; d_gene: TRBD1; CDR3aa: CAISLLQGYEQYF; CDR3nt: TGTGCCATCAGTCTCCTACAGGGGTACGAGCAGTACTTC
v_gene: TRBV6-6; abundance: NA; j_gene: TRBJ1-4; d_gene: TRBD1; CDR3aa: CASRQGPGFGEKLFF; CDR3nt: TGTGCCAGCCGACAGGGTCCGGGTTTCGGAGAAAAACTGTTTTTT
v_gene: TRBV30; abundance: NA; j_gene: TRBJ1-5; d_gene: NA; CDR3aa: CAWSVVGSNQPQHF; CDR3nt: TGTGCCTGGAGTGTGGTAGGGAGTAATCAGCCCCAGCATTTT
v_gene: TRBV3-1/TRBV3-2; abundance: NA; j_gene: TRBJ2-7; d_gene: TRBD1; CDR3aa: CASSRTGVGEQYF; CDR3nt: TGTGCCAGCAGCCGGACAGGGGTAGGCGAGCAGTACTTC
v_gene: TRBV7-2; abundance: few; j_gene: TRBJ1-5; d_gene: NA; CDR3aa: CASSLVGRGDQPQHF; CDR3nt: TGTGCCAGCAGCTTAGTTGGCAGGGGAGATCAGCCCCAGCATTTT
v_gene: TRBV7-2; abundance: NA; j_gene: TRBJ1-5; d_gene: NA; CDR3aa: CASSPSPGQGRSQPQHF; CDR3nt: TGTGCCAGCAGCCCTTCCCCCGGCCAAGGAAGGAGCCAGCCCCAGCATTTT
v_gene: TRBV29-1; abundance: NA; j_gene: TRBJ2-3; d_gene: NA; CDR3aa: CSVPGGWVDNTQYF; CDR3nt: TGCAGCGTTCCGGGGGGCTGGGTGGATAATACGCAGTATTTT
v_gene: TRBV5-1; abundance: NA; j_gene: TRBJ1-5; d_gene: NA; CDR3aa: CASSLEPGIGNQPQHF; CDR3nt: TGCGCCAGCAGCTTGGAGCCGGGTATTGGCAATCAGCCCCAGCATTTT
v_gene: TRBV6-5; abundance: NA; j_gene: TRBJ1-1; d_gene: NA; CDR3aa: CASVQTGNTEAFF; CDR3nt: TGTGCCAGCGTCCAGACGGGGAACACTGAAGCTTTCTTT
v_gene: TRBV23-1; abundance: once; j_gene: TRBJ1-5; d_gene: NA; CDR3aa: CASVTGGGPQHF; CDR3nt: TGCGCCAGCGTAACCGGGGGGGGGCCCCAGCATTTT
v_gene: TRBV7-8; abundance: NA; j_gene: TRBJ2-7; d_gene: TRBD1; CDR3aa: CASSSGQGAYEQYF; CDR3nt: TGTGCCAGCAGCTCAGGACAGGGGGCCTACGAGCAGTACTTC
v_gene: TRBV10-3; abundance: NA; j_gene: TRBJ2-1; d_gene: TRBD2; CDR3aa: CAISEPGGGRYNEQFF; CDR3nt: TGTGCCATCAGTGAGCCCGGGGGGGGTCGCTACAATGAGCAGTTCTTC
v_gene: TRBV29-1; abundance: NA; j_gene: TRBJ2-1; d_gene: TRBD1; CDR3aa: CSVETGVSYNEQFF; CDR3nt: TGCAGCGTTGAAACAGGGGTCTCCTACAATGAGCAGTTCTTC
v_gene: TRBV30; abundance: NA; j_gene: TRBJ1-2; d_gene: NA; CDR3aa: CAWRTGPNYGYTF; CDR3nt: TGTGCCTGGAGGACAGGACCCAACTATGGCTACACCTTC
v_gene: TRBV28; abundance: few; j_gene: TRBJ1-2; d_gene: NA; CDR3aa: CASSLFSGQGLGYTF; CDR3nt: TGTGCCAGCAGTTTATTCTCTGGGCAGGGGCTAGGCTACACCTTC
v_gene: TRBV19; abundance: NA; j_gene: TRBJ2-7; d_gene: TRBD2; CDR3aa: CASSRTSGRAYEQYF; CDR3nt: TGTGCCAGTAGCCGTACTAGCGGGAGGGCCTACGAGCAGTACTTC
v_gene: TRBV7-9; abundance: NA; j_gene: TRBJ1-5; d_gene: NA; CDR3aa: CASSLEGSQPQHF; CDR3nt: TGTGCCAGCAGCTTGGAAGGGAGTCAGCCCCAGCATTTT
v_gene: TRBV12-2; abundance: NA; j_gene: TRBJ2-7; d_gene: NA; CDR3aa: CASRLIAGGIDEQYF; CDR3nt: TGTGCAAGTCGCTTAATTGCAGGGGGTATCGACGAGCAGTACTTC
v_gene: TRBV18; abundance: NA; j_gene: TRBJ2-5; d_gene: NA; CDR3aa: CASSPPGAGAETQYF; CDR3nt: TGTGCCAGCTCACCACCGGGGGCGGGGGCAGAGACCCAGTACTTC
v_gene: TRBV3-1/TRBV3-2; abundance: once; j_gene: TRBJ1-1; d_gene: NA; CDR3aa: CASSQVGGQMNTEAFF; CDR3nt: TGTGCCAGCAGCCAAGTAGGAGGCCAGATGAACACTGAAGCTTTCTTT
v_gene: TRBV7-9; abundance: NA; j_gene: TRBJ1-2; d_gene: TRBD1; CDR3aa: CASSSQGTGANYGYTF; CDR3nt: TGTGCCAGCAGCTCGCAAGGGACAGGGGCTAACTATGGCTACACCTTC
v_gene: TRBV4-1; abundance: NA; j_gene: TRBJ2-1; d_gene: NA; CDR3aa: CASSQSTGTGGFVQFF; CDR3nt: TGCGCCAGCAGCCAATCCACCGGGACCGGAGGGTTTGTGCAGTTCTTC
v_gene: TRBV30; abundance: NA; j_gene: TRBJ1-1; d_gene: NA; CDR3aa: CAWISYGGAFF; CDR3nt: TGTGCCTGGATCAGTTATGGTGGCGCTTTCTTT